What follows are 30 T cell receptor beta chains derived from one specimen sequenced in a study of cytomegalovirus exposure and HLA in healthy donors. The PCR contained 60 Vbeta and 13 Jbeta primers. Method: immunoSEQ multiplex PCR; TCRdb's copy keeps in-frame clones and lacks some. The sample shows approximately 190,000 clones, 80% of them seen only once. Specimen: PBMCs. Receptor source: a man aged 40-55 years in good health and CMV-seropositive.

This chain links TRBV7-3 with TRBJ1-2, with D perhaps matching TRBD1 (5 bases). Trimming cost V 2 bases and J 4 bases, with 8 bases left between them. CDR1 and CDR2 from the germline V gene are SGHTA and FQGTGA. CDR3 length: 13 amino acids. The CDR3 bases are TGTGCCAGCAGCTTAGACAGTCCCTATGGCTACACCTTC. Encoded protein: CASSLDSPYGYTF.

This chain joins TRBV19 and TRBJ2-7; 9 bases line up with TRBD1. Germline-derived CDR1 and CDR2 are LNHDA and SQIVND (reference sequence). The CDR3 is 13 amino acids. V trimming: 5 bases; J trimming: 5 bases; junction bases outside the gene matches: 4. The CDR3, as DNA: TGTGCCAGTAGTCCCCGGGACAGGGACGAGCAGTACTTC. Protein: CASSPRDRDEQYF.

The CDR3 sequence: CASDSGGRDSADTQYF. DNA for the CDR3: TGCGCCAGCGATAGCGGGGGGAGGGACTCAGCAGATACGCAGTATTTT. The genes are TRBV10-1 and TRBJ2-3; 10 bases line up with TRBD2. Trimming at V came to 8 bases and at J to 4 bases, leaving 12 bases not matched to a gene. The CDR3 has 16 residues. The germline V gene has CDR1 WNHNN and CDR2 SYGVQD (reference sequence).

The J gene is TRBJ1-1, the V gene TRBV9; a possible D gene is TRBD1 (6 bases). The CDR3 sequence is 15 residues long. Germline assignment: CDR1 SGDLS and CDR2 YYNGEE. Trimming shortened V by 4 bases and J by 0 bases, and 13 bases separated the two germline ends. The CDR3 reads CASSTWDTMNTEAFF. Here the CDR3 DNA reads TGTGCCAGCAGCACCTGGGACACAATGAACACTGAAGCTTTCTTT.

The chain uses TRBV7-9 and TRBJ1-2; no clear D gene. In germline, CDR1 is SEHNR, CDR2 FQNEAQ (reference sequence). The CDR3 has 15 residues. V was cut by 4 bases and J by 3 bases, with 15 bases left in between. The CDR3 loop reads CASSSVDKSYYGYTF. DNA for the CDR3: TGTGCCAGCAGCTCCGTTGACAAGAGCTACTATGGCTACACCTTC. Complete variable domain (other parts from reference TRBV7-9 and TRBJ1-2): DTGVSQNPRHKITKRGQNVTFRCDPISEHNRLYWYRQTLGQGPEFLTYFQNEAQLEKSRLLSDRFSAERPKGSFSTLEIQRTEQGDSAMYLCASSSVDKSYYGYTFGSGTRLTVV.

The chain links TRBV15 to TRBJ2-2; tentatively, D is TRBD2 (5 bases). The CDR3 runs to 14 residues. Trimming removed 4 bases at V and 8 bases at J, with 14 bases between. The V gene's germline CDR1 is LNHNV and CDR2 YYDKDF (reference sequence). CDR3 nucleotides: TGTGCCACCAGCACTGTTATCGGGGTTGGGGAGCTGTTTTTT. This translates into CATSTVIGVGELFF.

This clone has more than one count but fewer than ten. The gene calls are TRBV5-1 and TRBJ2-7; 11 bases are a match to TRBD1. This CDR3 has 18 residues. The germline gives CDR1 SGHRS, CDR2 YFSETQ. The ends lost 4 bases at V and 4 bases at J; junction bases unmatched: 16. The CDR3 sequence is CASSLAGGVGQGAYEQYF. In DNA form, the CDR3 reads TGCGCCAGCAGCCTGGCGGGGGGTGTTGGACAGGGGGCTTACGAGCAGTACTTC.

In its sample, this clone was seen a few times. This chain uses TRBV28 with TRBJ1-2; 9 bases fit TRBD1. V lost 7 bases and J lost 2; bases outside the gene matches: 8. CDR3 length equals 15 residues. CDR1 is MDHEN and CDR2 is SYDVKM in the germline V gene. The CDR3 nucleotides read TGTGCCAGCACGTTTCTGGACAGGGGAAACTATGGCTACACCTTC. Translating it yields CASTFLDRGNYGYTF.

The genes are TRBV6-1 and TRBJ1-6; TRBD1 is a possible D gene (5 bases). This CDR3 contains 12 residues. Trimming stripped 7 bases from V and 10 bases from J, with 11 bases between. Germline V lookup: CDR1 MNHNS, CDR2 SASEGT. CDR3: CASTVGGSPLHF. The CDR3 DNA sequence: TGTGCCAGCACAGTGGGGGGGTCACCCCTCCACTTT.

The chain employs TRBV6-6 and TRBJ1-2; maybe TRBD1 (5 bases). CDR1 and CDR2 (germline): MNHNY, SVGAGI (reference sequence). V shed 6 bases and J shed 5 bases, with 16 bases lying between them. The CDR3 is 14 residues long. For the CDR3, the DNA is TGTGCCAGCAGCGTAGACCCGACAGTTTATGGCTACACCTTC. Translated, it gives CASSVDPTVYGYTF.

About this clone: Other DNA variants within this sample encode the same CDR3. The chain has TRBV6-5 and TRBJ1-3, with TRBD1 as a possible D gene (6 bases). The CDR3 length is 13 residues. Germline-derived CDR1 and CDR2 are MNHEY and SVGAGI. V lost 0 bases to trimming and J lost 7 bases, with 7 bases between them. The CDR3 DNA sequence: TGTGCCAGCAGTTACTCGAGGGGGAACACCATATATTTT. Amino acid sequence: CASSYSRGNTIYF.

J is TRBJ1-3 and V is TRBV4-1; tentatively, D is TRBD1 (5 bases). Trimming cost V 0 bases and J 2 bases, with 14 bases left between them. CDR3 length: 17 amino acids. CDR1 is MGHRA, CDR2 YSYEKL, per germline. The CDR3 loop is CASSQEGIPGAGNTIYF. The CDR3 nucleotides read TGCGCCAGCAGCCAAGAGGGGATCCCGGGGGCTGGAAACACCATATATTTT.

J is TRBJ2-5 and V is TRBV18; 13 bases map to TRBD2. Trimming at V came to 0 bases and at J to 10 bases, leaving 5 bases not matched to a gene. The CDR3 totals 15 residues. Looked up from germline, CDR1 is KGHSH and CDR2 is LQKENI. Written as DNA, the CDR3 is TGTGCCAGCTCACCACCGGGACTAGCGGGGTTCGGCCAGTACTTC. Translation gives CASSPPGLAGFGQYF.

The chain employs TRBV7-2 and TRBJ2-1; 7 bases agree with TRBD2. J lost 7 bases, V lost 8 bases, and 17 bases had no gene match. This CDR3 is 16 amino acids long. Germline V gene sequence: CDR1 SGHTA, CDR2 FQGNSA. CDR3 in DNA: TGTGCCAGCGCGCTCAAAGGGACTATCTGGGAGAATGAGCAGTTCTTC. The encoded protein is CASALKGTIWENEQFF.

In its sample, this clone was seen once. J is TRBJ2-7 and V is TRBV9; a weak D match, TRBD1 (6 bases). The CDR3 is 13 residues long. The germline CDR1 and CDR2 sequences are SGDLS and YYNGEE. V was clipped by 2 bases and J by 6 bases, with 12 bases between them. The CDR3 bases are TGTGCCAGCAGCGTTTCAGGGGCCGGCGAGCAGTACTTC. Encoded protein: CASSVSGAGEQYF.

The chain links TRBV27 to TRBJ2-2, with a weak D call TRBD2 (5 bases). Between the trimmed V and J ends, which lost 3 bases and 9 bases, there was a span of 14 bases. CDR1 MNHEY and CDR2 SMNVEV come from the germline V gene (reference sequence). The CDR3 runs to 14 residues. DNA for the CDR3: TGTGCCAGCAGTTTTGACCGGGCGGGTAGGGAGCTGTTTTTT. It codes for CASSFDRAGRELFF.

The V and J genes are TRBV4-2 and TRBJ1-2; D perhaps matches TRBD1 (5 bases). This CDR3 is built from 16 residues. V was shortened by 4 bases and J by 4 bases, with 19 bases between the two germline ends. CDR1 is LGHNA and CDR2 is YNFKEQ in the germline V gene. The DNA for the CDR3 is TGTGCCAGCAGCCCGCAGACAGCTGACAAAGGCTATGGCTACACCTTC. Its translation is CASSPQTADKGYGYTF.

The chain combines TRBV7-3 with TRBJ2-7; 7 nucleotides line up with TRBD2. CDR3 length equals 13 residues. Germline assignment: CDR1 SGHTA and CDR2 FQGTGA. The V and J ends lost 4 bases and 6 bases, in that order; junction bases with no gene match: 6. The CDR3 here is CASSSMGGSEQYF. CDR3 DNA: TGTGCCAGCAGCTCCATGGGGGGGTCCGAGCAGTACTTC.

The J gene is TRBJ2-7, the V gene TRBV5-8; a weak D match, TRBD1 (7 bases). Trimming took off 1 base at V and 8 bases at J, with 19 bases between the two ends. Germline loops: CDR1 SGHTS, CDR2 YDEGEE. CDR3 size: 15 residues. CDR3 coding DNA: TGTGCCAGCAGCTTGTGGACAGGCCCTGGGGGGAAGCAGTACTTC. Translation: CASSLWTGPGGKQYF.

The CDR3 here is CASSYTRGSGNTIYF. CDR3 DNA: TGTGCCAGCAGTTATACCAGGGGCTCTGGAAACACCATATATTTT. The chain carries TRBV6-5 and TRBJ1-3; D possibly corresponds to TRBD1 (6 bases). V shed 3 bases and J shed 0 bases, with 9 bases lying between them. From germline, CDR1 is MNHEY and CDR2 SVGAGI. The CDR3 has 15 residues.

The CDR3 bases are TGTGCCAGCAGTTTTTGGGGGCGAAACACCGGGGAGCTGTTTTTT. It is translated as CASSFWGRNTGELFF. V usage is TRBV27 and J usage is TRBJ2-2; weak D call: TRBD1 (6 bases). Looked up from germline, CDR1 is MNHEY and CDR2 is SMNVEV (reference sequence). Trimming shortened V by 3 bases and J by 2 bases, and 10 bases separated the two germline ends. This CDR3 is built from 15 residues.

The chain carries TRBV5-5 and TRBJ2-7; D is unclear. The CDR3 covers 14 residues. Germline values: CDR1 SGHKS, CDR2 YYEKEE (reference sequence). The V end lost 0 bases, the J end lost 2 bases, and 9 bases lay between the germline ends. CDR3 region: CASSLETVTYEQYF. The DNA of the CDR3 is TGTGCCAGCAGCTTGGAAACGGTTACCTACGAGCAGTACTTC.

In the case of this clone: At one boundary the junction diverges from the germline segment, which might be a read error. The J gene is TRBJ2-3, the V gene TRBV10-1; a weak D match, TRBD2 (6 bases). CDR3 length: 16 amino acids. Germline assignment: CDR1 WNHNN and CDR2 SYGVQD (reference sequence). CDR3 protein: CVSSSPRDLSTDTQYF. For the CDR3, the DNA is TGCGTCAGCAGTTCACCCCGGGACTTAAGCACAGATACGCAGTATTTT.

This clone was detected a few times. The chain joins TRBV7-9 to TRBJ2-1; 7 bases are a match to TRBD1. Germline trimming cut 2 bases from V and 9 bases from J; bases unmatched to any gene: 7. CDR1 is SEHNR and CDR2 is FQNEAQ in the germline V gene (reference sequence). The CDR3 has 14 residues. The chain's CDR3 is CASSLNTGDGEQFF. The CDR3, as DNA: TGTGCCAGCAGCTTAAATACAGGGGACGGTGAGCAGTTCTTC.

This clone occurred a few times. The chain recombines TRBV11-2 with TRBJ2-7, with 11 nucleotides matching TRBD2. This CDR3 has 15 residues. Germline V CDR1 and CDR2: SGHAT, FQNNGV. The junction had 11 bases not matched to a gene; V was cut back by 5 bases and J by 8 bases. In DNA form, the CDR3 reads TGTGCCAGCAGCCCAGGGGGTAGCGGGGGGGCACAGCAGTACTTC. It is translated as CASSPGGSGGAQQYF.

The chain combines TRBV5-1 with TRBJ2-1; TRBD1 agrees at 8 bases. This CDR3 comprises 15 residues. Germline V CDR1 and CDR2: SGHRS, YFSETQ. Losses at the gene ends were 3 bases for V and 3 bases for J; bases not matched to a gene: 5. CDR3: CASSSDRGLYNEQFF. The CDR3 region has the DNA TGCGCCAGCAGCTCCGACAGGGGCCTCTACAATGAGCAGTTCTTC.

The chain is built from TRBV25-1 and TRBJ1-2, with D perhaps TRBD1 (5 bases). CDR1 and CDR2 from the germline V gene are MGHDK and SYGVNS. The CDR3 spans 13 residues. The V end was cut by 0 bases, the J end by 6 bases, with 8 bases between. For the CDR3, the DNA is TGTGCCAGCAGTGAATACGGGACTGATGGCTACACCTTC. Protein sequence: CASSEYGTDGYTF.

The chain recombines TRBV28 with TRBJ2-1, with 12 positions matching TRBD2. Germline CDR1 is MDHEN and CDR2 is SYDVKM. CDR3 length equals 15 residues. Losses at the gene ends were 6 bases for V and 8 bases for J; bases not matched to a gene: 8. The CDR3 nucleotides read TGTGCCAGCAGCCCTAGCGGGGGGGGCTTCTATGAGCAGTTCTTC. This encodes CASSPSGGGFYEQFF.

The chain couples TRBV5-6 to TRBJ2-1; a possible D gene is TRBD1 (5 bases). Germline V CDR1 and CDR2: SGHDT, YYEEEE. The CDR3 consists of 12 residues. V was clipped by 1 base and J by 10 bases, with 9 bases between them. CDR3 DNA sequence: TGTGCCAGCAGCTTGAGACAGACAGAGCAGTTCTTC. Its protein is CASSLRQTEQFF.

V gene TRBV4-2 combines with J gene TRBJ1-2; TRBD1 is a possible D gene (6 bases). Trimming removed 0 bases from V and 6 bases from J, with 17 bases in between. Per the germline V gene, CDR1 is LGHNA and CDR2 is YNFKEQ. The CDR3 spans 16 residues. The CDR3 DNA sequence: TGTGCCAGCAGCCAAGACGGGGTCGGGGGGGCGAATGGCTACACCTTC. Protein sequence: CASSQDGVGGANGYTF.